This T cell receptor beta chain appears in the sequencing data of a study of blood T cell repertoires in COVID-19 (TCRdb year 2020). Context from the whole study: The collaborator samples originated in the United States, Italy and Spain and spanned the acute and convalescent phases of COVID-19. The prospective study material was composed of cDNA or gDNA derived from T cells, B-cell-depleted T cells, or PBMCs. Subjects who had been exposed to COVID-19, were actively infected with it, or had recovered from it provided the deeply sampled blood TCRbeta repertoires that made up the dataset. The repertoires were made available in a free public database intended to serve as a resource for research on the immune response to SARS-CoV-2. Samples came from the ongoing ImmuneRACE study (first 160 participants) plus 1,254 subjects from 6 global collaborators. Sample metadata almost always included a de-identified subject ID, COVID-19 status, age in years and sex. Where available, HLA class I and class II types were obtained from metadata supplied by the sample provider rather than from assay-based typing.

Participants in the prospective study were enrolled through a virtual design, were aged 18 to 89 years, and lived in approximately 25 United States geographic areas. In the prospective study, cohorts were assigned on the basis of participant-reported clinical history obtained from a screening survey and a study questionnaire. Recovered participants in ImmuneRACE Cohort 3 were defined by two consecutive negative NP/OP PCR tests, clearance by a healthcare professional, or resolution of symptoms. In the prospective study, mobile phlebotomists collected whole blood, serum and a nasopharyngeal or oropharyngeal swab from each participant. Additional blood draws and questionnaires over an approximately 2-month period could optionally be provided by prospective study participants. Prospective study blood samples were shipped either frozen or at room temperature before DNA extraction. In regard to this clone: Its antigen is unknown. Base qualities were left out, and no much larger clone turns up one base away.

The immunoSEQ Assay, a bias-controlled multiplex PCR, was used to amplify TCRbeta CDR3 regions from genomic DNA. Per the original workflow: The number of nucleated cells in each sample was estimated from the amplification of reference gene primers within the assay. To quantify the absolute abundance of each unique TCRbeta CDR3 rearrangement, sequence reads were collapsed and filtered. For each sample, productive Simpson clonality was calculated by taking the square root of Simpson's diversity index across productive rearrangements. TCRdb took this table from immuneACCESS and kept in-frame rearrangements with V and J called. Such tables lack part of the clones; where checked against another copy, unresolved V genes explain under half of the gap, and the rest is unexplained. V, J and clone size reflect that table, while D and trimming were determined from the DNA. For this sample there are over 150,000 clones; about 78% appear just once. Clones ranked in the top ten supply approximately 15% of the sample.

What the study reported, not specific to this receptor: The amount of clinical and demographic metadata varied by source and participant and was provided uncurated.

V gives up 6 bases and J gives up 0 bases, and the segment between their germline ends measures 16 bases. CDR1 and CDR2, per the germline V gene, are MDHEN and SYDVKM. Counted from cysteine to phenylalanine, this CDR3 has 16 amino acids. Only the CDR3 DNA stays, 48 bases, in frame from base 1. The V and J segments used are TRBV28 and TRBJ2-3; tentative D gene TRBD2, with 6 bases matching. The sequence was collected from a woman in her 50s who had recovered from COVID-19. The source material was PBMCs or T cells enriched from blood (not recorded which). This receptor has the CDR3 CASRNPGLHSTDTQYF. The nucleotide sequence reads as follows: TGTGCCAGCAGGAATCCGGGACTGCATAGCACAGATACGCAGTATTTT.